This passage covers 24 T cell receptor beta chains from one sample sequenced in a study of OX40 agonist ivuxolimab in advanced cancers. The repertoire was sequenced with immunoSEQ multiplex PCR; TCRdb's copy has only in-frame clones and lacks some. The repertoire includes 60,000 to 75,000 clones, about 90% of them detected once, and under 1% sits in the top ten. Material: CD4+ or CD8+ T cells sorted from blood, obtained in a trial of the OX40 agonist ivuxolimab. The receptors originated from an adult with an advanced solid tumor such as melanoma, head and neck, liver or kidney cancer.

V and J are TRBV9 and TRBJ2-2; 9 bases align to TRBD2. This CDR3 contains 15 residues. Germline V gene data show CDR1 as SGDLS and CDR2 as YYNGEE. V trimming: 7 bases; J trimming: 3 bases; junction bases outside the gene matches: 7. CDR3 DNA: TGTGCCAGCGGGCACGGCGGGAGGGACACCGGGGAGCTGTTTTTT. Translated: CASGHGGRDTGELFF.

This clone was seen more than once but under ten times. The chain employs TRBV5-1 and TRBJ1-3; D unclear. The germline V gene encodes CDR1 SGHRS and CDR2 YFSETQ. The CDR3 is 15 residues long. The germline V and J ends were trimmed by 3 bases and 0 bases, with 10 bases remaining between them. The CDR3 DNA reads TGCGCCAGCAGCTCCGGGTCGAGCTCTGGAAACACCATATATTTT. Translating gives CASSSGSSSGNTIYF.

This clone was counted once. This sequence joins TRBV7-2 and TRBJ2-7; D possibly corresponds to TRBD2 (6 bases). The CDR3 is 13 amino acids. The V gene's germline CDR1 is SGHTA and CDR2 FQGNSA. V gave up 8 bases and J gave up 2 bases, with 13 bases separating them. CDR3 amino acids: CASLPPGAYEQYF. CDR3 in DNA: TGTGCCAGCCTCCCCCCGGGGGCCTACGAGCAGTACTTC. Filled out from reference TRBV7-2 and TRBJ2-7, the complete variable domain reads GAGVSQSPSNKVTEKGKDVELRCDPISGHTALYWYRQSLGQGLEFLIYFQGNSAPDKSGLPSDRFSAERTGGSVSTLTIQRTQQEDSAVYLCASLPPGAYEQYFGPGTRLTVT.

This clone occurred once. The rearrangement links TRBV11-1 to TRBJ1-3; 7 nucleotides line up with TRBD1. Trimming took 5 bases from V and 2 from J; bases not matched to a gene: 3. Per germline, CDR1 SGHAT and CDR2 FQDESV (reference sequence). The CDR3 contains 14 residues. CDR3: CASSIGTAGNTIYF. The CDR3, as DNA: TGTGCCAGCAGCATCGGGACAGCTGGAAACACCATATATTTT.

The chain recombines TRBV5-6 with TRBJ2-2; the match to TRBD2 covers 10 bases. V dropped 0 bases and J dropped 5; count of bases not matched to a gene: 7. The CDR3 is 17 amino acids. The germline V gene has CDR1 SGHDT and CDR2 YYEEEE. CDR3 in DNA: TGTGCCAGCAGCTTGGAGACTAGCGGGTCCCAAACCGGGGAGCTGTTTTTT. It translates to CASSLETSGSQTGELFF.

The chain carries TRBV30 and TRBJ2-7, with 7 bases matching TRBD1. Germline V CDR1 and CDR2: GTSNPN, SVGIG (reference sequence). The CDR3 has 12 amino acids. V shed 4 bases and J 4 bases; nucleotides not matched to a gene: 4. This CDR3 is CAWNRQGYEQYF. CDR3 nucleotides: TGTGCCTGGAACCGACAGGGATACGAGCAGTACTTC.

The chain has TRBV7-2 and TRBJ2-1; D possibly uses TRBD1 or TRBD2 (6 bases each). V was clipped by 5 bases and J by 2 bases, with 13 bases between them. This CDR3 has 15 amino acids. The germline CDR1 and CDR2 sequences are SGHTA and FQGNSA. The CDR3 spells CASSQGTATYNEQFF. The CDR3 coding sequence is TGTGCCAGCAGCCAGGGGACTGCTACCTACAATGAGCAGTTCTTC.

CDR3 DNA sequence: TGCAGTGCCCAACAGGGAAACGAGCAGTACTTC. Translated, it gives CSAQQGNEQYF. The genes are TRBV20-1 and TRBJ2-7; perhaps TRBD1 as D (6 bases). The V end was cut by 6 bases, the J end by 5 bases, with 11 bases between. Germline loops: CDR1 DFQATT, CDR2 SNEGSKA (reference sequence). There are 11 residues in the CDR3.

V is TRBV19 and J is TRBJ1-5, with TRBD1 matching 10 bases. The CDR3 has 16 amino acids. The V gene's germline CDR1 is LNHDA and CDR2 SQIVND (reference sequence). Trimming at V came to 5 bases and at J to 3 bases, leaving 7 bases not matched to a gene. The CDR3 spells CASSARDRGYNQPQHF. CDR3 nucleotide sequence: TGTGCCAGTAGTGCCCGGGACAGGGGTTACAATCAGCCCCAGCATTTT. Variable domain in full (rest from reference TRBV19 and TRBJ1-5): DGGITQSPKYLFRKEGQNVTLSCEQNLNHDAMYWYRQDPGQGLRLIYYSQIVNDFQKGDIAEGYSVSREKKESFPLTVTSAQKNPTAFYLCASSARDRGYNQPQHFGDGTRLSIL.

This clone came up once. This sequence joins TRBV7-2 and TRBJ1-4; D ambiguous. The CDR3 runs to 15 residues. Germline CDR1 SGHTA, CDR2 FQGNSA. Trimming stripped 1 base from V and 4 bases from J, with 10 bases between. The CDR3 loop is CASSLGGNFNEKLFF. In nucleotides, the CDR3 is TGTGCCAGCAGCTTAGGTGGAAACTTTAATGAAAAACTGTTTTTT.

The chain joins TRBV25-1 to TRBJ1-3; D ambiguous. The V gene lost 6 bases and the J gene lost 0 bases, with 6 bases spanning the gap. The CDR3 consists of 13 residues. The V gene's germline CDR1 is MGHDK and CDR2 SYGVNS. The CDR3 bases are TGTGCCAGCAGGATCGGCTCTGGAAACACCATATATTTT. Protein product: CASRIGSGNTIYF.

The chain links TRBV5-8 to TRBJ2-1, with 16 bases aligning to TRBD2. The CDR3 spans 17 residues. Per the germline V gene, CDR1 is SGHTS and CDR2 is YDEGEE. The V segment lost 4 bases and the J segment 4 bases; nucleotides outside the gene matches: 5. This chain's CDR3 is CASSLGLAGGPYNEQFF. In nucleotides, the CDR3 is TGTGCCAGCAGCCTGGGACTAGCGGGAGGGCCGTACAATGAGCAGTTCTTC. The complete variable domain, with remaining parts taken from reference TRBV5-8 and TRBJ2-1, reads EAGVTQSPTHLIKTRGQQATLRCSPISGHTSVYWYQQALGLGLQFLLWYDEGEERNRGNFPPRFSGRQFPNYSSELNVNALELEDSALYLCASSLGLAGGPYNEQFFGPGTRLTVL.

The V and J genes are TRBV6-9 and TRBJ1-3; maybe TRBD1 (6 bases). Germline CDR1 and CDR2: MNHGY and SVAAGI. Trimming left V 7 bases short and J 1 base short, with 11 bases between. The length of the CDR3 is 14 residues. The CDR3 sequence is CASTQGLSGNTIYF. CDR3 DNA: TGTGCCAGCACTCAGGGGTTATCTGGAAACACCATATATTTT.

The rearrangement joins TRBV11-2 to TRBJ2-6, with 7 bases matching TRBD1. J lost 0 bases, V lost 3 bases, and 8 bases had no gene match. CDR1 is SGHAT and CDR2 is FQNNGV in the germline V gene. This CDR3 spans 18 amino acids. The CDR3 is CASSFPGTATSGANVLTF. The CDR3 DNA follows: TGTGCCAGCAGCTTTCCCGGGACAGCGACCTCTGGGGCCAACGTCCTGACTTTC.

This rearrangement joins TRBV6-5 to TRBJ1-2; D ambiguous. Trimming removed 6 bases at V and 5 bases at J, with 10 bases between. Germline CDR1 MNHEY, CDR2 SVGAGI. The CDR3 length is 12 residues. The CDR3 region is CASSPGRYGYTF. The CDR3 DNA reads as TGTGCCAGCAGCCCGGGTCGGTATGGCTACACCTTC.

V is TRBV6-5 and J is TRBJ2-7, with D perhaps matching TRBD1 or TRBD2 (6 bases each). The germline V gene has CDR1 MNHEY and CDR2 SVGAGI. Deletions cut 7 bases from V and 3 bases from J, with 16 bases between. The CDR3 length is 14 residues. The CDR3 DNA reads as TGTGCCAGCACCCCCGGAGGGACACTCTACGAGCAGTACTTC. Translation gives CASTPGGTLYEQYF.

This clone showed up just a few times. This chain connects TRBV30 to TRBJ2-7; unclear D gene. Germline CDR1 reads GTSNPN; CDR2 reads SVGIG (reference sequence). The CDR3 extends over 12 amino acids. Trimming took off 3 bases at V and 4 bases at J, with 10 bases between the two ends. The CDR3 protein is CAWSRLGYEQYF. CDR3 DNA sequence: TGTGCCTGGAGCCGGTTGGGGTACGAGCAGTACTTC.

The chain employs TRBV29-1 and TRBJ1-2, with 7 bases lining up with TRBD1. The germline V gene has CDR1 SQVTM and CDR2 ANQGSEA. The J segment lost 4 bases and the V segment lost 7 bases, leaving 6 bases of the junction unmatched. The CDR3 extends over 12 amino acids. The CDR3 nucleotides are TGCAGCGATAAGGGGGCAGCCTATGGCTACACCTTC. This encodes CSDKGAAYGYTF.

V usage is TRBV11-2 and J usage is TRBJ2-1, with D unclear. The germline V gene has CDR1 SGHAT and CDR2 FQNNGV. V dropped 0 bases and J dropped 3 bases, with 9 bases sitting between them. The CDR3 runs to 15 residues. The CDR3 loop reads CASSLDLTLYNEQFF. The CDR3 nucleotides are TGTGCCAGCAGCTTAGATCTTACGCTCTACAATGAGCAGTTCTTC. Based on the CDR3 plus reference TRBV11-2 and TRBJ2-1, the full variable domain is EAGVAQSPRYKIIEKRQSVAFWCNPISGHATLYWYQQILGQGPKLLIQFQNNGVVDDSQLPKDRFSAERLKGVDSTLKIQPAKLEDSAVYLCASSLDLTLYNEQFFGPGTRLTVL.

This clone has only one observation. The gene calls are TRBV6-5 and TRBJ1-2; weak D call: TRBD1 (5 bases). The CDR3 runs to 14 residues. V was cut by 7 bases and J by 6 bases, with 18 bases left in between. Looked up from germline, CDR1 is MNHEY and CDR2 is SVGAGI. As DNA, the CDR3 is TGTGCCAGCACCTCGCCTGTGGGGGGGAATGGCTACACCTTC. It yields the protein CASTSPVGGNGYTF.

The J gene is TRBJ2-5, the V gene TRBV5-1; possibly TRBD2 for D (6 bases). Trimming left V 8 bases short and J 9 bases short, with 20 bases between. The CDR3 is 13 residues long. CDR1 and CDR2 (germline): SGHRS, YFSETQ. CDR3 sequence: CASAPGGTGAQYF. The CDR3 DNA is TGCGCCAGTGCACCCGGAGGGACCGGAGCCCAGTACTTC.

The V gene is TRBV7-2, the J gene TRBJ2-1; 9 positions match TRBD1. This CDR3 is built from 14 residues. J gave up 6 bases and V 8 bases, and 8 bases lay outside the gene matches. Germline CDR1 reads SGHTA; CDR2 reads FQGNSA. CDR3 protein: CASGPGQGSNEQFF. The CDR3 DNA is TGTGCCAGCGGACCGGGACAGGGATCCAATGAGCAGTTCTTC.

This sequence joins TRBV7-2 and TRBJ1-1, with D unresolved. V lost 1 base and J lost 1, with 7 bases in between. The CDR3 loop spans 14 amino acids. Germline lookup yields CDR1 SGHTA and CDR2 FQGNSA. The CDR3 loop reads CASSLGNSNTEAFF. In DNA form, the CDR3 reads TGTGCCAGCAGCTTAGGAAACTCGAACACTGAAGCTTTCTTT.

This clone is a singleton in its sample. The chain combines TRBV6-6 with TRBJ1-2, with 7 bases fitting TRBD1. The J segment lost 3 bases and the V segment lost 6 bases, leaving 7 bases of the junction unmatched. CDR3 length: 14 residues. The germline V gene has CDR1 MNHNY and CDR2 SVGAGI (reference sequence). Written as DNA, the CDR3 is TGTGCCAGCAGGCCCACGGGACAGTACTATGGCTACACCTTC. Its protein is CASRPTGQYYGYTF.